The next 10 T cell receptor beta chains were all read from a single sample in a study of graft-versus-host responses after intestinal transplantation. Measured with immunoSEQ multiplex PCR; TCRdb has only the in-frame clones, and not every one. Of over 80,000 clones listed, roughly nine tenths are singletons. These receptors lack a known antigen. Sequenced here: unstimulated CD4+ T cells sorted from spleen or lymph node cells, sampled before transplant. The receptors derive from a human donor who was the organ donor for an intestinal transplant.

The DNA of the CDR3 is TGCGCCAGCAGCCCCTCCCGGCTAGCGGGGGGCTCTTCCTACAATGAGCAGTTCTTC. The encoded protein is CASSPSRLAGGSSYNEQFF. The V gene is TRBV5-1, the J gene TRBJ2-1; TRBD2 matches 11 bases. In germline, CDR1 is SGHRS, CDR2 YFSETQ. This CDR3 spans 19 amino acids. J lost 1 base, V lost 4 bases, and 13 bases had no gene match. The full variable domain, completed using reference TRBV5-1 and TRBJ2-1, is KAGVTQTPRYLIKTRGQQVTLSCSPISGHRSVSWYQQTPGQGLQFLFEYFSETQRNKGNFPGRFSGRQFSNSRSEMNVSTLELGDSALYLCASSPSRLAGGSSYNEQFFGPGTRLTVL.

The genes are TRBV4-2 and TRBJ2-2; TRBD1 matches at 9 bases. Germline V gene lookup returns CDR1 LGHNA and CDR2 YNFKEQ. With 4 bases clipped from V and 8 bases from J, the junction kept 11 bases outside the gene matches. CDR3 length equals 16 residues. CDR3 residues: CASSPPGTGSSGELFF. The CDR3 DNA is TGTGCCAGCAGCCCCCCCGGGACAGGGTCGTCGGGGGAGCTGTTTTTT.

The CDR3 nucleotides are TGTGCCAGCAGTCCTCAAGCCAATTCACCCCTCCACTTT. Protein: CASSPQANSPLHF. The gene calls are TRBV6-5 and TRBJ1-6; D is unclear. CDR1 is MNHEY, CDR2 SVGAGI, per germline. V lost 5 bases, J lost 7 bases, and 9 bases lay in between. The CDR3 is 13 residues long.

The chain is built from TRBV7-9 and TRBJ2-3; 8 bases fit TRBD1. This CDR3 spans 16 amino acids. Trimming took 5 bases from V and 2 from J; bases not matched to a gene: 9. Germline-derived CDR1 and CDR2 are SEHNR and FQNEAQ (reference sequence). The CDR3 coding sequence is TGTGCCAGCAGCGGTTGGGGACAGGCCTACACAGATACGCAGTATTTT. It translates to CASSGWGQAYTDTQYF.

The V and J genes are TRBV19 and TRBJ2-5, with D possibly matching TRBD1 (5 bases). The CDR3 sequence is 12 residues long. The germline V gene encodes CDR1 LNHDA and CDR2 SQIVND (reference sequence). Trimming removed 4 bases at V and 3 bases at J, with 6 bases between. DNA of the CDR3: TGTGCCAGTAGTACGGACAAAGAGACCCAGTACTTC. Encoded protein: CASSTDKETQYF.

CDR3 coding DNA: TGTGCCAGTACTCGGGGGAGCTCCTACGAGCAGTACTTC. Translating gives CASTRGSSYEQYF. The chain recombines TRBV19 with TRBJ2-7; maybe TRBD2 (6 bases). V was cut by 7 bases and J by 0 bases, with 10 bases left in between. This CDR3 has 13 amino acids. CDR1 LNHDA and CDR2 SQIVND come from the germline V gene (reference sequence).

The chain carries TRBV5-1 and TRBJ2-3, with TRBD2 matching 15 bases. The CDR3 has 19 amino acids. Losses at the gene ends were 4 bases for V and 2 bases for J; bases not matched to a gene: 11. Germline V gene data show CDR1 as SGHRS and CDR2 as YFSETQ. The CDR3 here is CASSLVGTSGGFNTDTQYF. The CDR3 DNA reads TGCGCCAGCAGCCTGGTGGGGACTAGCGGGGGGTTCAACACAGATACGCAGTATTTT.

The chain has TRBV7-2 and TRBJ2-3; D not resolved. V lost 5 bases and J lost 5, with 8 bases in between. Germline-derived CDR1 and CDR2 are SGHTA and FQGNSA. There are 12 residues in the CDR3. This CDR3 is CASSPYGDTQYF. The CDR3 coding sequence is TGTGCCAGCAGCCCTTACGGAGATACGCAGTATTTT.

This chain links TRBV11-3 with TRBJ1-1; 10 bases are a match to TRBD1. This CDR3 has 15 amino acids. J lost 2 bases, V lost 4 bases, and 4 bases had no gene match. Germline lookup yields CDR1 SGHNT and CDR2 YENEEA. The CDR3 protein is CASSSGQGPNTEAFF. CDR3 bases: TGTGCCAGCAGCTCGGGACAGGGGCCCAACACTGAAGCTTTCTTT. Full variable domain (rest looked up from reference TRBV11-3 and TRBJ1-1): EAGVVQSPRYKIIEKKQPVAFWCNPISGHNTLYWYLQNLGQGPELLIRYENEEAVDDSQLPKDRFSAERLKGVDSTLKIQPAELGDSAVYLCASSSGQGPNTEAFFGQGTRLTVV.

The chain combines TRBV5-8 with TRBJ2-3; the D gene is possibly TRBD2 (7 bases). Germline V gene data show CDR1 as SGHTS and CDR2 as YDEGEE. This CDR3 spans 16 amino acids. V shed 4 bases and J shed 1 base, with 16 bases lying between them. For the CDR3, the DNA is TGTGCCAGCAGCCGAGGAGGGGAGGGGGGCACAGATACGCAGTATTTT. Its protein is CASSRGGEGGTDTQYF.